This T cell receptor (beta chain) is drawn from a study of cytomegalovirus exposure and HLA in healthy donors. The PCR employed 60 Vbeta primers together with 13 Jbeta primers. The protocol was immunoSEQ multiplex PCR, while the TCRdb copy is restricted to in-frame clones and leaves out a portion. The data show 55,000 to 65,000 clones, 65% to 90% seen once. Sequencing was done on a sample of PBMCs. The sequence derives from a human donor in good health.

The CDR3 coding sequence is TGTGCCAGTAGTATCAATCTTGCTGGGACAGGGGGCGTCCTCAATCAGCCCCAGCATTTT. Translating gives CASSINLAGTGGVLNQPQHF. The V and J genes are TRBV19 and TRBJ1-5; 12 nucleotides match TRBD1. CDR3 length: 20 residues. The J segment lost 3 bases and the V segment lost 3 bases, leaving 15 bases of the junction unmatched. Germline V lookup: CDR1 LNHDA, CDR2 SQIVND (reference sequence).